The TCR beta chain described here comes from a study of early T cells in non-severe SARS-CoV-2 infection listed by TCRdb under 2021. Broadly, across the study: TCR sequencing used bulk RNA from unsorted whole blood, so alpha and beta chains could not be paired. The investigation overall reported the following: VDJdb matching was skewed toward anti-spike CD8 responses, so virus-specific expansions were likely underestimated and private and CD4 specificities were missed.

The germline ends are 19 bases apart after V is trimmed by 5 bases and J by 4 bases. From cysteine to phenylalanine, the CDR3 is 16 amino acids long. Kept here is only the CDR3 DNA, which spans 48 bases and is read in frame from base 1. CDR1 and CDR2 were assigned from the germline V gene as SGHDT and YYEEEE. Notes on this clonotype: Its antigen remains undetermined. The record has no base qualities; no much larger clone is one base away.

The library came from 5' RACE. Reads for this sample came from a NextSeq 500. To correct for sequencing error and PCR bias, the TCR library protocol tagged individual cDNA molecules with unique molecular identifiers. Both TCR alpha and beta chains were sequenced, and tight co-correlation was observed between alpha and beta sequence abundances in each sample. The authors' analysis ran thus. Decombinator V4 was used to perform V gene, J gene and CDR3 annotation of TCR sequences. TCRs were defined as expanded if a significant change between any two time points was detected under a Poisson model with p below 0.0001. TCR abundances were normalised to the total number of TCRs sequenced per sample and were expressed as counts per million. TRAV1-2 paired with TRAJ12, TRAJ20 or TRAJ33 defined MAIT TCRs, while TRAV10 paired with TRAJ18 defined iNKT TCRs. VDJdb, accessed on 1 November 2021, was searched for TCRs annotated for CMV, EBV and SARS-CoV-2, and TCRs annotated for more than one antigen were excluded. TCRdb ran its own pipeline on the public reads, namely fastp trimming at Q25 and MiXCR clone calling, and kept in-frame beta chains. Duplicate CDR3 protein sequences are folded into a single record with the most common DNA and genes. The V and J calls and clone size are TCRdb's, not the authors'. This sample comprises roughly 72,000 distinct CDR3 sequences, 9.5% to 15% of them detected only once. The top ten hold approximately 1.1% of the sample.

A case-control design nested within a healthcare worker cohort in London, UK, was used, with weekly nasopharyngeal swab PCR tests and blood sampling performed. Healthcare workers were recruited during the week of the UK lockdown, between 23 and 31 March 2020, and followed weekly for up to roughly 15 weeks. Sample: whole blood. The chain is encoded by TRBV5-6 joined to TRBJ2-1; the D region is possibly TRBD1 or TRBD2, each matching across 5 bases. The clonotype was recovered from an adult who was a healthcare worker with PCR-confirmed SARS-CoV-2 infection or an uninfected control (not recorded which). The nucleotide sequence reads TGTGCCAGCAGTCGTCAACCGGGACGGCTTTACAATGAGCAGTTCTTC. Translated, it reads CASSRQPGRLYNEQFF.